This TCR beta chain was profiled in a study of beta chain features in type 1 diabetes. With 1 base removed from V and 4 bases from J, the gap between germline ends came to 11 bases. In germline, CDR1 is SNHLY, CDR2 FYNNEI. The CDR3 consists of 14 residues. Study-wide results and caveats: Sampled from patients, naive, central memory and Treg TCRB repertoires appeared more similar than those sampled from healthy donors. The VDJ junctions of type 1 diabetes patients carried fewer insertions and more deletions.

The table lists this clone with many counts. No antigen is known for it. All of the isolated RNA was reverse transcribed, so expressed TCRB transcripts were sequenced. Data came from immunoSEQ multiplex PCR; TCRdb stores just in-frame clones and leaves some out. The data contain about 240,000 clones, 27% of them singletons. The specimen sequenced was central memory CD4+ T cells from blood. This sequence originates from a man aged 30-40 years in good health. The rearrangement uses TRBV2 and TRBJ2-7; D is perhaps TRBD1 (5 bases). DNA for the CDR3: TGTGCCAGCAGTGAAGGCAGGGTCCCTTACGAGCAGTACTTC. This gives the protein CASSEGRVPYEQYF. The whole variable domain, remainder taken from reference TRBV2 and TRBJ2-7, is EPEVTQTPSHQVTQMGQEVILRCVPISNHLYFYWYRQILGQKVEFLVSFYNNEISEKSEIFDDQFSVERPDGSNFTLKIRSTKLEDSAMYFCASSEGRVPYEQYFGPGTRLTVT.